These T cell receptor gamma chains were read from a single sample in a study of gammadelta T cells in human blood. TCRdb called clones anew from the RT-PCR reads with CATT. Of hundreds of gamma-chain clones in the sample, about 7.3% were seen once. The sample consisted of non-Vgamma9Vdelta2 gamma-delta T cells from fetal blood. The receptors come from a human fetus. Each CDR3 is given with its conserved first and last residue. Fields, in order: clone size, V gene, J gene, CDR3 protein, CDR3 DNA. Clone sizes are given selectively: once, few, many, or a class where the clone is expanded.

large	TRGV8	TRGJ1/TRGJ2	CATWDSDQSRKKLF	TGTGCCACCTGGGATTCAGATCAGTCCCGCAAGAAACTCTTT
.	TRGV4	TRGJP1	CATWDGRWGTTGWFKIF	TGTGCCACCTGGGATGGAAGATGGGGTACCACTGGTTGGTTCAAGATATTT
large	TRGV8	TRGJP1	CATWVGWFKIF	TGTGCCACCTGGGTCGGTTGGTTCAAGATATTT
large	TRGV3	TRGJ1/TRGJ2	CATWDRLHYKKLF	TGTGCCACCTGGGACAGGCTTCATTATAAGAAACTCTTT
large	TRGV8	TRGJP1	CATWDIATGWFKIF	TGTGCCACCTGGGATATTGCCACTGGTTGGTTCAAGATATTT
large	TRGV4	TRGJ1/TRGJ2	CATWDGLYYKKLF	TGTGCCACCTGGGATGGGCTTTATTATAAGAAACTCTTT
medium-sized	TRGV4	TRGJP1	CATWDGPGTGWFKIF	TGTGCCACCTGGGATGGGCCGGGCACTGGTTGGTTCAAGATATTT
large	TRGV8	TRGJP2	CATWGPPYSSDWIKTF	TGTGCCACCTGGGGACCGCCTTATAGTAGTGATTGGATCAAGACGTTT
.	TRGV2	TRGJP2	CATWSGDWIKTF	TGTGCCACCTGGTCGGGTGATTGGATCAAGACGTTT
medium-sized	TRGV8	TRGJP1	CATWDSGWFKIF	TGTGCCACCTGGGATAGTGGTTGGTTCAAGATATTT
large	TRGV5	TRGJ1/TRGJ2	CATWDSRDYYKKLF	TGTGCCACCTGGGACAGTCGAGACTATTATAAGAAACTCTTT
large	TRGV4	TRGJ1/TRGJ2	CATWDYKKLF	TGTGCCACCTGGGATTATAAGAAACTCTTT
large	TRGV9	TRGJ1/TRGJ2	CALWEVPGKKLF	TGTGCCTTGTGGGAGGTGCCTGGTAAGAAACTCTTT
large	TRGV9	TRGJ1/TRGJ2	CALCVCRHKKLF	TGTGCCTTGTGTGTGTGTCGACATAAGAAACTCTTT
large	TRGV8	TRGJ1/TRGJ2	CATWDKGRLF	TGTGCCACCTGGGATAAGGGAAGACTCTTT
large	TRGV5	TRGJ1/TRGJ2	CATWDSNYYKKLF	TGTGCCACCTGGGATTCCAATTATTATAAGAAACTCTTT
medium-sized	TRGV10	TRGJ1/TRGJ2	CAAWDYSDYKKLF	TGTGCTGCGTGGGATTATAGTGATTATAAGAAACTCTTT
few	TRGV4	TRGJ1/TRGJ2	CATWDDDKKLF	TGTGCCACCTGGGATGACGATAAGAAACTCTTT
large	TRGV2	TRGJ1/TRGJ2	CATWDAPHYKKLF	TGTGCCACCTGGGACGCTCCTCATTATAAGAAACTCTTT
.	TRGV2	TRGJ1/TRGJ2	CATWDGPGYYKKLF	TGTGCCACCTGGGACGGGCCTGGTTATTATAAGAAACTCTTT
large	TRGV9	TRGJ1/TRGJ2	CALWEVRVIRKKLF	TGTGCCTTGTGGGAGGTGCGAGTCATTAGGAAGAAACTCTTT
few	TRGV2	TRGJ1/TRGJ2	CATWDGLSYKKLF	TGTGCCACCTGGGACGGGCTCTCTTATAAGAAACTCTTT
.	TRGV4	TRGJP1	CATRDKYTTGWFKIF	TGTGCCACCCGGGATAAATATACCACTGGTTGGTTCAAGATATTT
large	TRGV4	TRGJ1/TRGJ2	CATWACRGKLF	TGTGCCACCTGGGCCTGCAGGGGGAAACTCTTT
large	TRGV8	TRGJ1/TRGJ2	CATWGKKLF	TGTGCCACCTGGGGGAAGAAACTCTTT
large	TRGV9	TRGJP1	CALWEVHTTGWFKIF	TGTGCCTTGTGGGAGGTGCATACCACTGGTTGGTTCAAGATATTT
large	TRGV8	TRGJP1	CATWDEGATGWFKIF	TGTGCCACCTGGGATGAAGGGGCCACTGGTTGGTTCAAGATATTT
large	TRGV4	TRGJP2	CATWDGPEKGGVWRVKTF	TGTGCCACCTGGGATGGGCCCGAGAAAGGAGGGGTGTGGAGGGTCAAGACGTTT
large	TRGV2	TRGJ1/TRGJ2	CATWDGARYKKLF	TGTGCCACCTGGGACGGTGCTAGGTATAAGAAACTCTTT
large	TRGV9	TRGJ1/TRGJ2	CALWGAKKLF	TGTGCCTTGTGGGGTGCGAAGAAACTCTTT
hyperexpanded	TRGV8	TRGJP1	CATWDTTGWFKIF	TGTGCCACCTGGGATACCACTGGTTGGTTCAAGATATTT
large	TRGV2	TRGJ1/TRGJ2	CATWDGPGYKKLF	TGTGCCACCTGGGACGGGCCGGGTTATAAGAAACTCTTT
large	TRGV2	TRGJ1/TRGJ2	CATWDGNYKKLF	TGTGCCACCTGGGACGGGAATTATAAGAAACTCTTT
large	TRGV4	TRGJ1/TRGJ2	CATWDGRRYKKLF	TGTGCCACCTGGGATGGGCGGCGGTATAAGAAACTCTTT
large	TRGV8	TRGJP2	CATWGFYSSDWIKTF	TGTGCCACCTGGGGGTTCTATAGTAGTGATTGGATCAAGACGTTT
large	TRGV9	TRGJP2	CALWEAKGESDWIKTF	TGTGCCTTGTGGGAGGCGAAGGGGGAAAGTGATTGGATCAAGACGTTT
large	TRGV9	TRGJ1/TRGJ2	CALWEYYKKLF	TGTGCCTTGTGGGAGTATTATAAGAAACTCTTT
medium-sized	TRGV4	TRGJ1/TRGJ2	CATWDLNYYKKLF	TGTGCCACCTGGGATTTGAATTATTATAAGAAACTCTTT
large	TRGV9	TRGJ1/TRGJ2	CALWEVRYKKLF	TGTGCCTTGTGGGAGGTGCGCTATAAGAAACTCTTT
large	TRGV4	TRGJ1/TRGJ2	CATWDLGYYKKLF	TGTGCCACCTGGGACCTGGGGTATTATAAGAAACTCTTT
large	TRGV4	TRGJP1	CATWDEAPPRTGWFKIF	TGTGCCACCTGGGATGAGGCTCCGCCCCGTACTGGTTGGTTCAAGATATTT
large	TRGV9	TRGJ1/TRGJ2	CALWEAFRDKKLF	TGTGCCTTGTGGGAGGCCTTTAGGGATAAGAAACTCTTT
large	TRGV10	TRGJ1/TRGJ2	CAAWNYYKKLF	TGTGCTGCGTGGAATTATTATAAGAAACTCTTT
hyperexpanded	TRGV9	TRGJ1/TRGJ2	CALWNKKLF	TGTGCCTTGTGGAATAAGAAACTCTTT
large	TRGV4	TRGJ1/TRGJ2	CATWETYYKKLF	TGTGCCACCTGGGAGACTTATTATAAGAAACTCTTT
large	TRGV4	TRGJ1/TRGJ2	CATWDGPKGYKKLF	TGTGCCACCTGGGATGGGCCAAAAGGTTATAAGAAACTCTTT
large	TRGV8	TRGJ1/TRGJ2	CATWDQPYKKLF	TGTGCCACCTGGGATCAACCTTATAAGAAACTCTTT
hyperexpanded	TRGV10	TRGJP1	CAAWDYFTGWFKIF	TGTGCTGCGTGGGATTATTTCACTGGTTGGTTCAAGATATTT
large	TRGV4	TRGJP1	CATWDEHTTGWFKIF	TGTGCCACCTGGGATGAACATACCACTGGTTGGTTCAAGATATTT
medium-sized	TRGV2	TRGJP1	CATWDGPTGWFKIF	TGTGCCACCTGGGACGGGCCCACTGGTTGGTTCAAGATATTT
.	TRGV9	TRGJ1/TRGJ2	CALWEVLDYKKLF	TGTGCCTTGTGGGAGGTGCTTGATTATAAGAAACTCTTT
large	TRGV10	TRGJP1	CAAWANPGWFKIF	TGTGCTGCGTGGGCAAACCCCGGTTGGTTCAAGATATTT
large	TRGV4	TRGJ1/TRGJ2	CATWDNYYKKLF	TGTGCCACCTGGGATAATTATTATAAGAAACTCTTT
large	TRGV3	TRGJ1/TRGJ2	CATWDSQNYYKKLF	TGTGCCACCTGGGACAGCCAGAATTATTATAAGAAACTCTTT
large	TRGV4	TRGJ1/TRGJ2	CATWDGPHYKKLF	TGTGCCACCTGGGATGGGCCTCATTATAAGAAACTCTTT